This T cell receptor (beta chain) appears in the sequencing data of a study of CD8+ T cells in alopecia areata. On this clone: Distinct nucleotide sequences in the sample also encode this CDR3.

Treatment here: oral pan-JAK inhibitor, 5-10 mg twice daily. After isolation, RNA underwent reverse transcription to generate cDNA as the sequencing template. The protocol was immunoSEQ multiplex PCR, while the TCRdb copy is restricted to in-frame clones and leaves out a portion. Among some 130,000 clones listed, 45% to 65% were seen once. V lost 1 base, J lost 0 bases, and 7 bases lay in between. Germline V gene sequence: CDR1 SQVTM, CDR2 ANQGSEA. The CDR3 is 13 residues long. The chain uses TRBV29-1 and TRBJ2-7; tentative D call: TRBD1 (6 bases). The specimen was CD8+ T cells sorted from blood, collected at week 4, from a patient treated with tofacitinib. This receptor was obtained from a human donor with alopecia areata. DNA for the CDR3: TGCAGCGTTGAAGGGACAGACTCCTACGAGCAGTACTTC. Protein sequence: CSVEGTDSYEQYF.